Presented here are 30 T cell receptor beta chains from one specimen sequenced in a study of blood T cell repertoires in COVID-19. The assay was immunoSEQ multiplex PCR, and TCRdb's table has in-frame clones only and misses some. The sample yields nearly 70,000 clones, approximately 90% seen once. Input material: peripheral blood. These receptors originate from a woman in her sixties or seventies with acute or convalescent COVID-19.

This chain joins TRBV18 and TRBJ2-3; D is perhaps TRBD2 (5 bases). The CDR3 length is 14 residues. The V end lost 1 base, the J end lost 8 bases, and 13 bases lay between the germline ends. CDR1 and CDR2 (germline): KGHSH, LQKENI. CDR3 residues: CASSPRSGLGTQYF. The CDR3 DNA reads as TGTGCCAGCTCACCACGGAGCGGCCTGGGTACGCAGTATTTT.

The V call is TRBV2, the J call TRBJ1-2; no firm D call. V was shortened by 7 bases and J by 0 bases, with 15 bases between the two germline ends. The CDR3 is 15 residues long. Germline V gives CDR1 SNHLY, CDR2 FYNNEI. The CDR3 sequence: CASNLERAANYGYTF. In DNA, the CDR3 is TGTGCCAGCAACCTCGAGCGGGCGGCTAACTATGGCTACACCTTC.

V is TRBV28 and J is TRBJ1-2; a weak D match, TRBD1 (6 bases). V lost 6 bases and J lost 7, with 21 bases in between. Looked up from germline, CDR1 is MDHEN and CDR2 is SYDVKM. The CDR3 extends over 15 amino acids. CDR3 sequence: CASSGNQQGGFGYTF. The CDR3 DNA sequence: TGTGCCAGCAGCGGAAACCAACAGGGCGGGTTTGGCTACACCTTC.

The chain carries TRBV20-1 and TRBJ1-1; D ambiguous. The CDR3 consists of 11 residues. Germline-derived CDR1 and CDR2 are DFQATT and SNEGSKA (reference sequence). V lost 7 bases and J 1 base, leaving 7 bases between the germline ends. The CDR3 region is CSVRRNTEAFF. In nucleotides, the CDR3 is TGCAGTGTACGGAGGAACACTGAAGCTTTCTTT.

The chain links TRBV14 to TRBJ2-1; perhaps TRBD2 as D (5 bases). Germline values: CDR1 SGHDN, CDR2 FVKESK. V lost 0 bases to trimming and J lost 1 base, with 16 bases between them. The CDR3 is 18 residues long. CDR3 sequence: CASSQEAGRRLSYNEQFF. The CDR3 bases are TGTGCCAGCAGCCAAGAGGCGGGTAGGCGCTTATCCTACAATGAGCAGTTCTTC.

This chain joins TRBV7-3 and TRBJ2-2; perhaps TRBD1 as D (6 bases). V was pared by 3 bases and J by 8 bases, with 13 bases between. This CDR3 comprises 14 residues. The germline CDR1 and CDR2 sequences are SGHTA and FQGTGA. CDR3 nucleotides: TGTGCCAGCAGCTTTCAGGGGCAAGTGGGGGAGCTGTTTTTT. Translating it yields CASSFQGQVGELFF.

The genes are TRBV3-1 (or the pseudogene TRBV3-2) and TRBJ1-2, with a possible D match to TRBD1 (6 bases). In germline, CDR1 is LGHDT, CDR2 YNNKEL (reference sequence). With 1 base removed from V and 6 bases from J, the gap between germline ends came to 15 bases. This CDR3 contains 15 residues. The CDR3 loop is CASSQGNRVGHGYTF. The CDR3 nucleotides read TGTGCCAGCAGCCAAGGGAACAGGGTCGGGCATGGCTACACCTTC.

The chain joins TRBV5-6 to TRBJ2-3, with 16 nucleotides matching TRBD2. Germline CDR1 is SGHDT and CDR2 is YYEEEE. The V segment lost 4 bases and the J segment 9 bases; nucleotides outside the gene matches: 2. This CDR3 is 14 amino acids long. This CDR3 is CASSPGLAGGTQYF. In nucleotides, the CDR3 is TGTGCCAGCAGCCCGGGACTAGCGGGAGGGACGCAGTATTTT.

The V and J genes are TRBV18 and TRBJ1-1, with 7 bases that match TRBD1. CDR1 and CDR2 (germline): KGHSH, LQKENI. The junction had 1 base not matched to a gene; V was cut back by 5 bases and J by 1 base. The CDR3 contains 13 residues. CDR3 amino acids: CASSEGANTEAFF. The CDR3 DNA follows: TGTGCCAGCTCAGAGGGGGCGAACACTGAAGCTTTCTTT.

This clone has just one count. The chain is built from TRBV6-5 and TRBJ2-1, with TRBD2 matching 8 bases. The CDR3 runs to 13 residues. Germline lookup yields CDR1 MNHEY and CDR2 SVGAGI. Trimming at V came to 8 bases and at J to 4 bases, leaving 4 bases not matched to a gene. CDR3 DNA sequence: TGTGCCAGCCTCCCTAGCGGGTACAATGAGCAGTTCTTC. Its protein product is CASLPSGYNEQFF.

This sequence joins TRBV7-3 and TRBJ1-2, with 7 bases identical to TRBD1. J gave up 12 bases and V 6 bases, and 10 bases lay outside the gene matches. The CDR3 totals 12 residues. Germline V CDR1 and CDR2: SGHTA, FQGTGA. CDR3 nucleotide sequence: TGTGCCAGCAGTCCCAGGGGGGTCGGCCACACCTTC. It encodes CASSPRGVGHTF.

The chain joins TRBV6-2 or TRBV6-3 to TRBJ2-2, with TRBD1 matching over 8 bases. Unmatched junction bases numbered 0, after V lost 0 bases and J lost 6 bases. Per germline, CDR1 MNHEY and CDR2 SVGEGT. The CDR3 spans 14 residues. The DNA for the CDR3 is TGTGCCAGCAGTTACTCCAGGGGGCCCGGGGAGCTGTTTTTT. This sequence encodes CASSYSRGPGELFF.

The sample holds one count of this clone. The rearrangement links TRBV6-5 to TRBJ1-2; 10 bases are shared with TRBD1. The junction had 7 bases not matched to a gene; V was cut back by 10 bases and J by 8 bases. CDR1 is MNHEY, CDR2 SVGAGI, per germline. CDR3 length: 12 amino acids. The CDR3 nucleotides read TGTGCCACATCGGGGACAGGGGTGGGCTACACCTTC. Residues: CATSGTGVGYTF.

The chain uses TRBV18 and TRBJ2-5; TRBD1 is a possible D gene (6 bases). V gave up 4 bases and J gave up 1 base, with 10 bases separating them. This CDR3 has 14 amino acids. Germline V gene sequence: CDR1 KGHSH, CDR2 LQKENI. CDR3 DNA: TGTGCCAGCTCACAAAGGACAGCCCAAGAGACCCAGTACTTC. Protein: CASSQRTAQETQYF.

This chain links TRBV10-3 with TRBJ1-5, with 12 bases that match TRBD1. The CDR3 contains 15 residues. Trimming at V came to 4 bases and at J to 3 bases, leaving 1 base not matched to a gene. CDR1 is ENHRY and CDR2 is SYGVKD in the germline V gene. The CDR3 is CAISGGQGANQPQHF. The DNA of the CDR3 is TGTGCCATCAGTGGGGGACAGGGGGCCAATCAGCCCCAGCATTTT.

The V call is TRBV6-5, the J call TRBJ1-4, with 10 bases matching TRBD1. The length of the CDR3 is 16 residues. Per germline, CDR1 MNHEY and CDR2 SVGAGI. The V gene end was trimmed by 4 bases and the J gene end by 8 bases; junction bases not matched to a gene: 10. CDR3 loop: CASSFQFDRGHEKLFF. CDR3 coding DNA: TGTGCCAGCAGTTTCCAATTCGACAGGGGGCACGAAAAACTGTTTTTT.

This clone appeared a single time. V gene TRBV27 combines with J gene TRBJ2-1; 10 bases map to TRBD2. Per the germline V gene, CDR1 is MNHEY and CDR2 is SMNVEV (reference sequence). The CDR3 contains 17 residues. V dropped 2 bases and J dropped 6; count of bases not matched to a gene: 10. CDR3 in amino acids: CASSLRLAGAGGNEQFF. CDR3 coding DNA: TGTGCCAGCAGTTTAAGGCTAGCGGGGGCCGGGGGCAATGAGCAGTTCTTC.

The chain has TRBV28 and TRBJ1-2; D remains unclear. V was pared by 3 bases and J by 0 bases, with 17 bases between. CDR3 length equals 17 residues. In germline, CDR1 is MDHEN, CDR2 SYDVKM. The CDR3 DNA is TGTGCCAGCAGTTTGAGTCCCGCCGGAGCCTCTAACTATGGCTACACCTTC. Its protein is CASSLSPAGASNYGYTF.

This clone was counted only a few times. The rearrangement joins TRBV15 to TRBJ1-6; D gene uncertain. Trimming stripped 1 base from V and 7 bases from J, with 17 bases between. CDR3 length: 17 residues. Germline CDR1 and CDR2: LNHNV and YYDKDF (reference sequence). The CDR3 loop is CATSRVGGDGGNSPLHF. In DNA, the CDR3 is TGTGCCACCAGCAGAGTTGGAGGCGATGGCGGCAATTCACCCCTCCACTTT.

The rearrangement links TRBV5-1 to TRBJ1-6, with TRBD1 as a possible D gene (6 bases). V dropped 0 bases and J dropped 2 bases, with 12 bases sitting between them. The V gene's germline CDR1 is SGHRS and CDR2 YFSETQ. The CDR3 totals 17 residues. CDR3 in amino acids: CASSLGLTGTYNSPLHF. The CDR3 coding sequence is TGCGCCAGCAGCTTGGGCCTTACAGGGACCTATAATTCACCCCTCCACTTT.

A single count supports this clone. V usage is TRBV15 and J usage is TRBJ1-2; the D gene is possibly TRBD1 (5 bases). Trimming cost V 1 base and J 8 bases, with 8 bases left between them. The CDR3 runs to 12 residues. Per germline, CDR1 LNHNV and CDR2 YYDKDF (reference sequence). The CDR3 bases are TGTGCCACCAGCAGAGGCGGGGACGGCTACACCTTC. This codes for CATSRGGDGYTF.

The chain uses TRBV4-2 and TRBJ2-5, with 9 nucleotides matching TRBD2. The CDR3 consists of 16 residues. V gave up 2 bases and J gave up 3 bases; unmatched junction bases: 7. CDR1 is LGHNA, CDR2 YNFKEQ, per germline. DNA for the CDR3: TGTGCCAGCAGCCAAAGTGCTAGCGGGGCGGAAGAGACCCAGTACTTC. It codes for CASSQSASGAEETQYF.

This clone was counted a single time. This rearrangement joins TRBV6-5 to TRBJ2-4, with TRBD1 identical over 7 bases. Germline trimming cut 6 bases from V and 8 bases from J; bases unmatched to any gene: 10. The germline gives CDR1 MNHEY, CDR2 SVGAGI. The CDR3 length is 14 residues. CDR3 nucleotide sequence: TGTGCCAGCAGGGATGACAGGGCTGGGGACATTCAGTACTTC. It codes for CASRDDRAGDIQYF.

This chain connects TRBV18 to TRBJ1-1; D is possibly TRBD1 (6 bases). CDR1 and CDR2 from the germline V gene are KGHSH and LQKENI. Trimming took 9 bases from V and 3 from J, leaving 14 bases between them. The CDR3 consists of 13 residues. As DNA, the CDR3 is TGTGCCAGTGGGGAACAGGGTGACACTGAAGCTTTCTTT. Protein: CASGEQGDTEAFF. The entire variable domain, with the rest obtained from reference TRBV18 and TRBJ1-1, is as follows: NAGVMQNPRHLVRRRGQEARLRCSPMKGHSHVYWYRQLPEEGLKFMVYLQKENIIDESGMPKERFSAEFPKEGPSILRIQQVVRGDSAAYFCASGEQGDTEAFFGQGTRLTVV.

The chain uses TRBV2 and TRBJ2-7, with 8 bases lining up with TRBD1. The CDR3 sequence is 15 residues long. With 1 base clipped from V and 2 bases from J, the junction kept 4 bases outside the gene matches. Germline V CDR1 and CDR2: SNHLY, FYNNEI. The CDR3, as DNA: TGTGCCAGCAGTGAAGGGCAGGGGGCGGCCTACGAGCAGTACTTC. Its translation is CASSEGQGAAYEQYF.

This clone was found once. This chain connects TRBV11-2 to TRBJ2-3; no clear D. The germline V and J ends were trimmed by 5 bases and 4 bases, with 16 bases remaining between them. The germline V gene has CDR1 SGHAT and CDR2 FQNNGV. This CDR3 is built from 15 residues. CDR3 DNA: TGTGCCAGCAGCCGCCGGCTGGGTGGAGCAGATACGCAGTATTTT. It codes for CASSRRLGGADTQYF.

The chain is built from TRBV30 and TRBJ2-7; maybe TRBD1 (5 bases). Germline V CDR1 and CDR2: GTSNPN, SVGIG (reference sequence). V shed 7 bases and J shed 4 bases, with 20 bases lying between them. There are 14 residues in the CDR3. The CDR3 sequence: CALNVRVAQYEQYF. DNA of the CDR3: TGTGCCTTAAACGTCAGGGTTGCCCAATACGAGCAGTACTTC. The whole variable domain, filled in from reference TRBV30 and TRBJ2-7, reads SQTIHQWPATLVQPVGSPLSLECTVEGTSNPNLYWYRQAAGRGLQLLFYSVGIGQISSEVPQNLSASRPQDRQFILSSKKLLLSDSGFYLCALNVRVAQYEQYFGPGTRLTVT.

This sequence joins TRBV30 and TRBJ1-5; 8 nucleotides line up with TRBD1. There are 14 residues in the CDR3. Germline V gene lookup returns CDR1 GTSNPN and CDR2 SVGIG (reference sequence). The ends lost 1 base at V and 1 base at J; junction bases unmatched: 0. CDR3 in DNA: TGTGCCTGGAGTGGGACAGGGAGCAATCAGCCCCAGCATTTT. Amino acids: CAWSGTGSNQPQHF.

The chain uses TRBV6-4 and TRBJ2-7, with 9 bases identical to TRBD1. The CDR3 is 14 residues long. After removal of 8 bases from V and 6 bases from J, the junction contained 11 bases not matched to a gene. Germline V gene lookup returns CDR1 MRHNA and CDR2 SNTAGT. CDR3 residues: CASFGGQGYSEQYF. DNA of the CDR3: TGTGCCAGCTTCGGGGGACAGGGTTATAGCGAGCAGTACTTC.

This chain connects TRBV28 to TRBJ2-6; 8 positions agree with TRBD1. This CDR3 comprises 17 residues. CDR1 and CDR2 (germline): MDHEN, SYDVKM. Trimming removed 3 bases from V and 3 bases from J; junction bases left unmatched: 7. CDR3 nucleotides: TGTGCCAGCAGTTTGAATTTCAGGGGGCGTGGGGCCAACGTCCTGACTTTC. Translated, it gives CASSLNFRGRGANVLTF. The complete variable domain, with remaining parts taken from reference TRBV28 and TRBJ2-6, reads DVKVTQSSRYLVKRTGEKVFLECVQDMDHENMFWYRQDPGLGLRLIYFSYDVKMKEKGDIPEGYSVSREKKERFSLILESASTNQTSMYLCASSLNFRGRGANVLTFGAGSRLTVL.